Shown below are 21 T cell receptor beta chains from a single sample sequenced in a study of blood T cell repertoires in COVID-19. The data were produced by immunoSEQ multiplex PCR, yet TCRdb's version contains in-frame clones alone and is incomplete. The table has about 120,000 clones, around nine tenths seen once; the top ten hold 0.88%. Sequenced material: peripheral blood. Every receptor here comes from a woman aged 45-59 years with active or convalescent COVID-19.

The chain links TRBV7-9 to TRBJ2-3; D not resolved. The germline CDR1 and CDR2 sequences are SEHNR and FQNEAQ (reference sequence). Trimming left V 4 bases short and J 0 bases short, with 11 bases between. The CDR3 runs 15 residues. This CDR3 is CASSSRGGSTDTQYF. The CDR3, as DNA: TGTGCCAGCAGCTCGCGAGGCGGTAGCACAGATACGCAGTATTTT.

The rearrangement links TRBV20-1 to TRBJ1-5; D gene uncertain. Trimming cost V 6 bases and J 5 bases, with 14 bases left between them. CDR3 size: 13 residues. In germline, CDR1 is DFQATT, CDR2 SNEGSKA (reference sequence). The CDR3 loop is CSASKARDQPQHF. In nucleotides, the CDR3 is TGCAGTGCCAGTAAAGCCCGGGATCAGCCCCAGCATTTT.

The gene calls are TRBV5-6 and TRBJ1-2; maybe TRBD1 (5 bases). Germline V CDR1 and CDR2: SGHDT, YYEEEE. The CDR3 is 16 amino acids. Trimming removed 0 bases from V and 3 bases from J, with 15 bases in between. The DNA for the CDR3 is TGTGCCAGCAGCTTGGGAGCGGGGGTTTCCGACTATGGCTACACCTTC. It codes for CASSLGAGVSDYGYTF.

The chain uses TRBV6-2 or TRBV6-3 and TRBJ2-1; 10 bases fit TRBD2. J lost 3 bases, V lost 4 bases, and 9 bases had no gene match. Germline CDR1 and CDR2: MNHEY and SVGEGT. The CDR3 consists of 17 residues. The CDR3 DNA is TGTGCCAGCAGTTCACAGCCTAGCGGGAGTTTCTACAATGAGCAGTTCTTC. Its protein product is CASSSQPSGSFYNEQFF.

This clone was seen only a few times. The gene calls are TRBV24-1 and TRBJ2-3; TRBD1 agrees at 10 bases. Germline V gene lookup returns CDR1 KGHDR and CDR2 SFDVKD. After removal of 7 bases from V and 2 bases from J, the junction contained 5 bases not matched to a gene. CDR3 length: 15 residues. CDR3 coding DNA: TGTGCCACCAGACCGGGGACAGGGGACACAGATACGCAGTATTTT. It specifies CATRPGTGDTDTQYF.

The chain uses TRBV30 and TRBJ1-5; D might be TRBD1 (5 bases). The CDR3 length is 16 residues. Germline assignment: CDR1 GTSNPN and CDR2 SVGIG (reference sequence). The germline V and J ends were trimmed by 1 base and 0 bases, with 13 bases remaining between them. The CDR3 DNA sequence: TGTGCCTGGAGTGAGGGGCCAGGCAATAGCAATCAGCCCCAGCATTTT. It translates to CAWSEGPGNSNQPQHF.

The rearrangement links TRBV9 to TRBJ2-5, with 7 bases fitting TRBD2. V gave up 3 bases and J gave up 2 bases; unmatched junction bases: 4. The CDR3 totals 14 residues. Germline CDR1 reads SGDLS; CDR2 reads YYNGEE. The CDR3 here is CASSAGLNQETQYF. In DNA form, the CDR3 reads TGTGCCAGCAGCGCGGGACTAAATCAAGAGACCCAGTACTTC.

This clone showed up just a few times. This CDR3 reads CASSQLGGTEAFF. Written as DNA, the CDR3 is TGTGCCAGCAGCCAACTAGGGGGCACTGAAGCTTTCTTT. The genes are TRBV3-1 (or the pseudogene TRBV3-2) and TRBJ1-1; possibly TRBD1 for D (6 bases). Trimming took off 2 bases at V and 4 bases at J, with 8 bases between the two ends. Germline V gives CDR1 LGHDT, CDR2 YNNKEL (reference sequence). CDR3 length: 13 residues.

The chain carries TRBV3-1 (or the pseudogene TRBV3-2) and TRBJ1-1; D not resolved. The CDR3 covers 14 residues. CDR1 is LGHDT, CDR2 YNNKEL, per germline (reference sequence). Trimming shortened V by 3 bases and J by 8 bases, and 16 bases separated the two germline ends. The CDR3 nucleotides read TGTGCCAGCAGCCAGGTAATTACTTCGCCCGAAGCTTTCTTT. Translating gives CASSQVITSPEAFF.

The CDR3 sequence is CASSQFSDRPEAFF. As DNA, the CDR3 is TGTGCCAGCAGCCAGTTTTCGGACAGACCTGAAGCTTTCTTT. This chain uses TRBV3-1 (or the pseudogene TRBV3-2) with TRBJ1-1; the D gene is possibly TRBD1 (6 bases). Germline V CDR1 and CDR2: LGHDT, YNNKEL (reference sequence). The CDR3 is 14 amino acids. V was shortened by 3 bases and J by 6 bases, with 14 bases between the two germline ends.

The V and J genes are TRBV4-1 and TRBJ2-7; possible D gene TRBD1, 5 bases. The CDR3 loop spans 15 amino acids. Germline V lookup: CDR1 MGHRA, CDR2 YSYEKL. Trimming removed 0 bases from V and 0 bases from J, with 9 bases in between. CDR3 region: CASSQDPGPSYEQYF. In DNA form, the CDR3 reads TGCGCCAGCAGCCAAGACCCAGGGCCCTCCTACGAGCAGTACTTC.

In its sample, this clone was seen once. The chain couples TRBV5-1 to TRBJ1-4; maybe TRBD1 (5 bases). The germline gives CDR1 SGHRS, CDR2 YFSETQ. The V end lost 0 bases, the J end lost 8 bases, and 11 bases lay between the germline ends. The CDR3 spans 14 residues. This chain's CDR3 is CASSLDPGREKLFF. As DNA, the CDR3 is TGCGCCAGCAGCTTGGATCCAGGGAGGGAAAAACTGTTTTTT.

CDR3 in amino acids: CASPLLGLAGGNEQYF. The CDR3 nucleotides read TGTGCCAGCCCCCTGCTCGGGCTAGCGGGAGGTAACGAGCAGTACTTC. The chain employs TRBV27 and TRBJ2-7, with TRBD2 matching 11 bases. The CDR3 extends over 16 amino acids. The ends lost 8 bases at V and 5 bases at J; junction bases unmatched: 14. Germline lookup yields CDR1 MNHEY and CDR2 SMNVEV (reference sequence).

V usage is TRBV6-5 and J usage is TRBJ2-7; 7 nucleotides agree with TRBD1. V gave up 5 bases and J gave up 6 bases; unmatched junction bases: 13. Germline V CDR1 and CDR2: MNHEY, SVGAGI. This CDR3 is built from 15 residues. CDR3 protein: CASSQNRATGVEQYF. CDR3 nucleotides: TGTGCCAGCAGTCAAAACCGGGCTACAGGGGTCGAGCAGTACTTC.

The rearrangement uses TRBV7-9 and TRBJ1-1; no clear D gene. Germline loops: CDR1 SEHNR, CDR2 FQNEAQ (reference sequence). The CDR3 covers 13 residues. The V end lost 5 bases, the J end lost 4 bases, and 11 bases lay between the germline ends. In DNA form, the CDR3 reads TGTGCCAGCAGCCTCCACCTCGGCACTGAAGCTTTCTTT. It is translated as CASSLHLGTEAFF.

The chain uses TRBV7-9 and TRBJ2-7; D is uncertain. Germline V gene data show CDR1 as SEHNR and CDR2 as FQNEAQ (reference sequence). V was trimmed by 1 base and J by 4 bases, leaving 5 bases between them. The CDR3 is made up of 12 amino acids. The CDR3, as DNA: TGTGCCAGCAGCTTAGGCAGTTACGAGCAGTACTTC. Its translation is CASSLGSYEQYF.

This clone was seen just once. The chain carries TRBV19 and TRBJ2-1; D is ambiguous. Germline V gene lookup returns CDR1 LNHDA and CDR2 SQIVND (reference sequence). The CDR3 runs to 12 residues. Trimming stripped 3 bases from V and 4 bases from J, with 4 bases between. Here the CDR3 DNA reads TGTGCCAGTAGTATCCCATACAATGAGCAGTTCTTC. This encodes CASSIPYNEQFF.

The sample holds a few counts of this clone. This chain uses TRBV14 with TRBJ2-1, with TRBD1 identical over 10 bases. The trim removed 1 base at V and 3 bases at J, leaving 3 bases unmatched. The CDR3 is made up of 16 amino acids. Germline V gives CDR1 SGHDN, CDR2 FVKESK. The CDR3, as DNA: TGTGCCAGCAGCCAAGTGGGGACAGGGGTCTACAATGAGCAGTTCTTC. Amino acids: CASSQVGTGVYNEQFF. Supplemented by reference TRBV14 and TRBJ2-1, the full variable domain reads EAGVTQFPSHSVIEKGQTVTLRCDPISGHDNLYWYRRVMGKEIKFLLHFVKESKQDESGMPNNRFLAERTGGTYSTLKVQPAELEDSGVYFCASSQVGTGVYNEQFFGPGTRLTVL.

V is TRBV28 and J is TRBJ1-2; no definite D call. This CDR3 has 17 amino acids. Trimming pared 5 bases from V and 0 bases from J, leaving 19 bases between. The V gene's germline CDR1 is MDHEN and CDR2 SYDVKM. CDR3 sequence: CASSPWGPGITNYGYTF. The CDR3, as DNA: TGTGCCAGCAGTCCGTGGGGTCCGGGGATAACTAACTATGGCTACACCTTC.

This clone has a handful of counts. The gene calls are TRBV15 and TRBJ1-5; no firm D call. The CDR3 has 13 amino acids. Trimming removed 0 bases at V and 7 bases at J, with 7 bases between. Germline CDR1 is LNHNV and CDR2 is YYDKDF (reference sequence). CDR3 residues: CATSRDPKQPQHF. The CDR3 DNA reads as TGTGCCACCAGCAGAGATCCCAAACAGCCCCAGCATTTT.

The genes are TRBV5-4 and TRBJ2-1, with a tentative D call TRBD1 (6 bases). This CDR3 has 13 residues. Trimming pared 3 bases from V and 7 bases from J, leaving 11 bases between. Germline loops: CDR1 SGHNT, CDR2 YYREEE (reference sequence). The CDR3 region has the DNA TGTGCCAGCAGCTCGGTTCAGGGGAATGAGCAGTTCTTC. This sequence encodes CASSSVQGNEQFF.